The 18 T cell receptor beta chains below were found in one sample sequenced in a study of CD8 T cells in ankylosing spondylitis. Study findings and constraints: Characteristic, it appeared, of ankylosing spondylitis blood was a TCR beta motif of about eight highly homologous variants.

TCRdb analysed the 5' RACE reads with MiXCR anew, one entry per CDR3 protein. The sample shows 400,000 or so distinct CDR3 sequences, 26% of them seen only once. These receptors lack a known antigen. Source material: blood, either unsorted or a sorted T cell fraction (not recorded which). Every receptor here comes from a male donor with ankylosing spondylitis.

J is TRBJ2-4 and V is TRBV18; a possible D gene is TRBD1 (6 bases). The germline V gene has CDR1 KGHSH and CDR2 LQKENI. CDR3 length equals 18 residues. The V end lost 3 bases, the J end lost 3 bases, and 21 bases lay between the germline ends. CDR3 DNA: TGTGCCAGCTCACCCCAGAACCAACAGGGCATGGGCAAAAACATTCAGTACTTC. Translation gives CASSPQNQQGMGKNIQYF.

The gene calls are TRBV24-1 and TRBJ2-1; D assignment may be TRBD1 or TRBD2 (5 bases each). Germline V gives CDR1 KGHDR, CDR2 SFDVKD. V shed 4 bases and J shed 1 base, with 13 bases lying between them. The CDR3 covers 16 residues. This chain's CDR3 is CATSELGTRSYNEQFF. For the CDR3, the DNA is TGTGCCACCAGTGAACTCGGGACGCGGTCCTACAATGAGCAGTTCTTC.

The V call is TRBV10-1, the J call TRBJ2-5, with D hard to call. This CDR3 has 16 residues. Per the germline V gene, CDR1 is WNHNN and CDR2 is SYGVQD (reference sequence). Trimming left V 0 bases short and J 4 bases short, with 15 bases between. The CDR3 bases are TGCGCCAGCAGTGAGTCAAGGAGCCGGGCGAGAGAGACCCAGTACTTC. Translating gives CASSESRSRARETQYF.

This clonotype has more than one count but fewer than ten. The genes are TRBV7-2 and TRBJ2-3, with 9 bases lining up with TRBD1. There are 14 residues in the CDR3. Unmatched junction bases numbered 6, after V lost 4 bases and J lost 7 bases. Per germline, CDR1 SGHTA and CDR2 FQGNSA. The CDR3 DNA reads TGTGCCAGCAGCTCGGGACAGGGAGGCAATACGCAGTATTTT. This encodes CASSSGQGGNTQYF.

The rearrangement uses TRBV24-1 and TRBJ1-1, with D unclear. This CDR3 comprises 13 residues. Looked up from germline, CDR1 is KGHDR and CDR2 is SFDVKD. Trimming cost V 1 base and J 0 bases, with 2 bases left between them. The CDR3 DNA sequence: TGTGCCACCAGTGATTTCTTGAACACTGAAGCTTTCTTT. Protein: CATSDFLNTEAFF.

The rearrangement links TRBV6-1 to TRBJ2-5, with D possibly matching TRBD2 (5 bases). Germline V CDR1 and CDR2: MNHNS, SASEGT. V shed 6 bases and J shed 2 bases, with 13 bases lying between them. The CDR3 has 14 residues. Here the CDR3 DNA reads TGTGCCAGCAGGCATCCGGGCGGGCAAGAGACCCAGTACTTC. Amino acid sequence: CASRHPGGQETQYF.

As DNA, the CDR3 is TGTGCCAGCACCGGGACTGCCGGTGAGCAGTTCTTC. Translating gives CASTGTAGEQFF. The chain uses TRBV6-1 and TRBJ2-1, with a weak D call TRBD2 (6 bases). CDR1 MNHNS and CDR2 SASEGT come from the germline V gene. The CDR3 has 12 amino acids. V gave up 7 bases and J gave up 9 bases, with 13 bases separating them.

J is TRBJ2-1 and V is TRBV11-2; D may be TRBD1 (5 bases). V gave up 2 bases and J gave up 3 bases, with 8 bases separating them. The germline V gene has CDR1 SGHAT and CDR2 FQNNGV. The CDR3 has 14 amino acids. DNA for the CDR3: TGTGCCAGCAGCTTAAGACAGAACTACAATGAGCAGTTCTTC. It yields the protein CASSLRQNYNEQFF. The entire variable domain, with the rest obtained from reference TRBV11-2 and TRBJ2-1, is as follows: EAGVAQSPRYKIIEKRQSVAFWCNPISGHATLYWYQQILGQGPKLLIQFQNNGVVDDSQLPKDRFSAERLKGVDSTLKIQPAKLEDSAVYLCASSLRQNYNEQFFGPGTRLTVL.

The V call is TRBV2, the J call TRBJ1-2; D is ambiguous. Trimming shortened V by 7 bases and J by 5 bases, and 20 bases separated the two germline ends. Germline V gene data show CDR1 as SNHLY and CDR2 as FYNNEI. CDR3 size: 15 residues. CDR3 in DNA: TGTGCCAGCACCCGAATGGGCAGGAACTCTTATGGCTACACCTTC. As protein: CASTRMGRNSYGYTF.

The DNA of the CDR3 is TGCGCCAGCAGCTTGTCTTCAGTTAATGAAAAACTGTTTTTT. This codes for CASSLSSVNEKLFF. The V call is TRBV5-1, the J call TRBJ1-4; no clear D gene. Germline V lookup: CDR1 SGHRS, CDR2 YFSETQ. The CDR3 is 14 amino acids. The V and J ends lost 1 base and 4 bases respectively, with 8 bases between them. The variable domain in full, with the rest retrieved from reference TRBV5-1 and TRBJ1-4, is KAGVTQTPRYLIKTRGQQVTLSCSPISGHRSVSWYQQTPGQGLQFLFEYFSETQRNKGNFPGRFSGRQFSNSRSEMNVSTLELGDSALYLCASSLSSVNEKLFFGSGTQLSVL.

This clonotype was seen just once. The genes are TRBV12-3 or TRBV12-4 and TRBJ2-3; perhaps TRBD1 as D (6 bases). Trimming left V 7 bases short and J 1 base short, with 21 bases between. This CDR3 is 17 amino acids long. DNA for the CDR3: TGTGCCAGCACCCTCCTTTTATTGGGACATGGCACAGATACGCAGTATTTT. Residues: CASTLLLLGHGTDTQYF.

CDR3: CSAGLHRTDTQYF. CDR3 DNA: TGCAGTGCGGGGTTACATCGCACAGATACGCAGTATTTT. This rearrangement joins TRBV20-1 to TRBJ2-3, with D unresolved. The germline V and J ends were trimmed by 6 bases and 1 base, with 11 bases remaining between them. The CDR3 is made up of 13 amino acids. Germline CDR1 is DFQATT and CDR2 is SNEGSKA (reference sequence).

This clonotype was seen at least ten times. The chain combines TRBV20-1 with TRBJ1-1, with a tentative D call TRBD1 (6 bases). Per the germline V gene, CDR1 is DFQATT and CDR2 is SNEGSKA (reference sequence). V lost 6 bases, J lost 0 bases, and 17 bases lay in between. This CDR3 is 15 amino acids long. This CDR3 reads CSAEVPDRLNTEAFF. CDR3 nucleotides: TGCAGTGCCGAAGTCCCCGACAGGCTGAACACTGAAGCTTTCTTT.

J is TRBJ2-1 and V is TRBV24-1; 8 bases agree with TRBD1. The CDR3 contains 16 residues. The V segment lost 3 bases and the J segment 8 bases; nucleotides outside the gene matches: 11. Germline CDR1 is KGHDR and CDR2 is SFDVKD. The CDR3 sequence: CATSDPDREIYHEQFF. The CDR3 coding sequence is TGTGCCACCAGTGATCCGGACAGGGAGATTTATCATGAGCAGTTCTTC.

V usage is TRBV12-3 or TRBV12-4 and J usage is TRBJ1-1; D perhaps matches TRBD1 (5 bases). V shed 5 bases and J shed 1 base, with 11 bases lying between them. The CDR3 spans 14 residues. CDR3 amino acids: CASSPGLPNTEAFF. In nucleotides, the CDR3 is TGTGCCAGCAGTCCGGGACTCCCGAACACTGAAGCTTTCTTT.

This clonotype appeared a few times. The V and J genes are TRBV9 and TRBJ2-1; a possible D gene is TRBD2 (6 bases). The CDR3 loop spans 13 amino acids. V gave up 9 bases and J gave up 9 bases, with 19 bases separating them. Germline-derived CDR1 and CDR2 are SGDLS and YYNGEE. The CDR3 DNA follows: TGTGCCACCAACCGGGAGCCGTCTAGTGAGCAGTTCTTC. Its translation is CATNREPSSEQFF.

The chain combines TRBV7-8 with TRBJ1-2; D possibly corresponds to TRBD1 (5 bases). The CDR3 extends over 14 amino acids. CDR1 is SGHVS and CDR2 is FQNEAQ in the germline V gene. Trimming cost V 0 bases and J 3 bases, with 8 bases left between them. The CDR3 region is CASSLAQGDYGYTF. CDR3 coding DNA: TGTGCCAGCAGCTTAGCGCAAGGGGACTATGGCTACACCTTC.

The CDR3 protein is CASSRLSSGNTIYF. The CDR3 DNA sequence: TGTGCCAGCAGCCGACTCAGCTCTGGAAACACCATATATTTT. J is TRBJ1-3 and V is TRBV6-1; D is undetermined. Germline lookup yields CDR1 MNHNS and CDR2 SASEGT. The CDR3 sequence is 14 residues long. V was pared by 6 bases and J by 0 bases, with 9 bases between.